These 31 T cell receptor beta chains originate from one sample sequenced in a study of T cells after yellow fever vaccination. TCRdb processed the 5' RACE reads anew with MiXCR; each CDR3 protein has one entry. The sample records some 500,000 distinct CDR3 sequences, less than 15% being singletons. The material was PBMCs, obtained on the day of the yellow fever booster vaccination. Every receptor here comes from a man in his thirties or forties who received the YFV17D yellow fever vaccine.

This clonotype appeared many times. V and J are TRBV12-3 or TRBV12-4 and TRBJ1-1; D not resolved. CDR3 length: 13 residues. Trimming took off 6 bases at V and 0 bases at J, with 8 bases between the two ends. The CDR3, as DNA: TGTGCCAGCAGACGAGATATGAACACTGAAGCTTTCTTT. It encodes CASRRDMNTEAFF.

This clonotype was counted between two and nine times. The chain recombines TRBV20-1 with TRBJ2-1; 8 nucleotides line up with TRBD2. Unmatched junction bases numbered 13, after V lost 6 bases and J lost 6 bases. The CDR3 has 15 residues. Germline V CDR1 and CDR2: DFQATT, SNEGSKA (reference sequence). The CDR3 reads CSAIPAGGRFNEQFF. Here the CDR3 DNA reads TGCAGTGCCATCCCGGCGGGGGGCCGGTTCAATGAGCAGTTCTTC.

The table lists this clonotype with a few counts. The chain is built from TRBV4-3 and TRBJ2-1; 8 bases are shared with TRBD2. The CDR3 is made up of 15 amino acids. V was clipped by 1 base and J by 9 bases; unmatched bases: 8. From germline, CDR1 is LGHNA and CDR2 YSLEER. The CDR3, as DNA: TGCGCCAGCAGCCAAGGTGCGGGAGGAACGGGTGAGCAGTTCTTC. Translation: CASSQGAGGTGEQFF.

In its sample, this clonotype was seen many times. V gene TRBV7-2 combines with J gene TRBJ2-7, with 10 nucleotides matching TRBD1. V lost 6 bases, J lost 4 bases, and 9 bases stayed unmatched. The germline V gene encodes CDR1 SGHTA and CDR2 FQGNSA. The CDR3 extends over 15 amino acids. DNA for the CDR3: TGTGCCAGCAGGACTGACAGGGGGCGCGAGTACGAGCAGTACTTC. This gives the protein CASRTDRGREYEQYF.

This clonotype has a count of ten or more. The gene calls are TRBV7-2 and TRBJ2-7; D is uncertain. Per the germline V gene, CDR1 is SGHTA and CDR2 is FQGNSA. V lost 6 bases to trimming and J lost 4 bases, with 7 bases between them. There are 11 residues in the CDR3. The chain's CDR3 is CASRTSYEQYF. In nucleotides, the CDR3 is TGTGCCAGCAGGACTTCTTACGAGCAGTACTTC.

This chain connects TRBV12-5 to TRBJ2-3, with D perhaps TRBD2 (5 bases). There are 14 residues in the CDR3. Trimming pared 4 bases from V and 1 base from J, leaving 9 bases between. CDR1 is LGHNT, CDR2 FRNRAP, per germline. CDR3 in DNA: TGTGCTAGTGGTTACCTAGCAGGCACAGATACGCAGTATTTT. Its translation: CASGYLAGTDTQYF. Together with reference TRBV12-5 and TRBJ2-3, the CDR3 gives the full variable domain: DARVTQTPRHKVTEMGQEVTMRCQPILGHNTVFWYRQTMMQGLELLAYFRNRAPLDDSGMPKDRFSAEMPDATLATLKIQPSEPRDSAVYFCASGYLAGTDTQYFGPGTRLTVL.

The V gene is TRBV4-3, the J gene TRBJ1-2; possibly TRBD1 for D (6 bases). V lost 0 bases to trimming and J lost 7 bases, with 12 bases between them. The CDR3 has 14 residues. Germline CDR1 LGHNA, CDR2 YSLEER. CDR3 residues: CASSQDRGSGGYTF. CDR3 bases: TGCGCCAGCAGCCAAGATAGGGGGAGCGGTGGCTACACCTTC.

This clonotype appeared a few times. CDR3 loop: CASSPGVNEKLFF. CDR3 in DNA: TGCGCCAGCAGCCCGGGGGTAAATGAAAAACTGTTTTTT. The chain uses TRBV5-1 and TRBJ1-4; possible D gene TRBD1, 5 bases. Looked up from germline, CDR1 is SGHRS and CDR2 is YFSETQ. Deletions cut 4 bases from V and 5 bases from J, with 9 bases between. This CDR3 region has 13 residues.

The chain links TRBV7-3 to TRBJ1-1; no firm D call. Trimming took 6 bases from V and 3 from J, leaving 11 bases between them. This CDR3 is built from 13 residues. Germline V lookup: CDR1 SGHTA, CDR2 FQGTGA. As DNA, the CDR3 is TGTGCCAGCAGTCTGAGCCATTACACTGAAGCTTTCTTT. The encoded protein is CASSLSHYTEAFF. The full variable domain, completed using reference TRBV7-3 and TRBJ1-1, is GAGVSQTPSNKVTEKGKYVELRCDPISGHTALYWYRQSLGQGPEFLIYFQGTGAADDSGLPNDRFFAVRPEGSVSTLKIQRTERGDSAVYLCASSLSHYTEAFFGQGTRLTVV.

This clonotype appeared a few times. The chain combines TRBV6-1 with TRBJ1-2, with 8 positions matching TRBD1. J gave up 4 bases and V 5 bases, and 3 bases lay outside the gene matches. Germline assignment: CDR1 MNHNS and CDR2 SASEGT. The CDR3 is made up of 13 amino acids. The CDR3 DNA follows: TGTGCCAGCAGTCGGACAGGGCTCTATGGCTACACCTTC. Translation gives CASSRTGLYGYTF.

V is TRBV7-9 and J is TRBJ2-7; 7 bases are shared with TRBD2. Germline CDR1 SEHNR, CDR2 FQNEAQ (reference sequence). V shed 7 bases, J shed 0 bases, and the junction held 3 bases outside the gene matches. The CDR3 is made up of 13 amino acids. The CDR3 region has the DNA TGTGCCAGCAAGGGGACTAACTCCTACGAGCAGTACTTC. Translation: CASKGTNSYEQYF.

This sequence joins TRBV20-1 and TRBJ2-7; possibly TRBD1 for D (6 bases). Germline CDR1 and CDR2: DFQATT and SNEGSKA (reference sequence). Trimming stripped 6 bases from V and 8 bases from J, with 11 bases between. The CDR3 contains 10 residues. This CDR3 is CSAAGAQQYF. The CDR3 bases are TGCAGTGCGGCAGGGGCACAGCAGTACTTC.

The chain combines TRBV29-1 with TRBJ2-7; perhaps TRBD1 as D (5 bases). The CDR3 runs 9 residues. Looked up from germline, CDR1 is SQVTM and CDR2 is ANQGSEA. The CDR3 nucleotides read TGCGGAGACAGCTACGAGCAGTACTTC. Translating it yields CGDSYEQYF.

In its sample, this clonotype was seen a few times. This rearrangement joins TRBV28 to TRBJ2-5; TRBD1 matches 9 bases. Looked up from germline, CDR1 is MDHEN and CDR2 is SYDVKM. The CDR3 runs 14 residues. Losses at the gene ends were 5 bases for V and 5 bases for J; bases not matched to a gene: 6. The CDR3 DNA sequence: TGTGCCAGCAGTATAACAGGGGGCCGGGAGACCCAGTACTTC. It encodes CASSITGGRETQYF.

The chain combines TRBV20-1 with TRBJ1-5; tentative D call: TRBD1 (5 bases). Per the germline V gene, CDR1 is DFQATT and CDR2 is SNEGSKA (reference sequence). The CDR3 is made up of 15 amino acids. Trimming left V 0 bases short and J 1 base short, with 10 bases between. The CDR3 region is CSARDRVGSNQPQHF. CDR3 DNA sequence: TGCAGTGCTAGAGACAGGGTTGGAAGCAATCAGCCCCAGCATTTT.

CDR3 loop: CASSVGQFYEQYF. CDR3 DNA sequence: TGTGCCAGCAGCGTGGGACAGTTCTACGAGCAGTACTTC. The genes are TRBV11-2 and TRBJ2-7; TRBD1 aligns across 7 bases. Germline CDR1 and CDR2: SGHAT and FQNNGV. The J segment lost 3 bases and the V segment lost 5 bases, leaving 4 bases of the junction unmatched. The CDR3 is 13 residues long. The full variable domain, in which reference TRBV11-2 and TRBJ2-7 provide the parts outside the CDR3, is EAGVAQSPRYKIIEKRQSVAFWCNPISGHATLYWYQQILGQGPKLLIQFQNNGVVDDSQLPKDRFSAERLKGVDSTLKIQPAKLEDSAVYLCASSVGQFYEQYFGPGTRLTVT.

This clonotype occurred a few times. The chain employs TRBV4-3 and TRBJ1-2; D perhaps matches TRBD1 (5 bases). V lost 2 bases to trimming and J lost 2 bases, with 15 bases between them. Germline CDR1 LGHNA, CDR2 YSLEER. There are 16 residues in the CDR3. CDR3 residues: CASSQTLAGPNYGYTF. In nucleotides, the CDR3 is TGCGCCAGCAGCCAAACTCTCGCGGGACCGAACTATGGCTACACCTTC.

Details on this clonotype: It is likely a read error, because the conserved phenylalanine at the end of the CDR3 is missing. It is unclear where the CDR3 begins or ends on the DNA, so no DNA is shown, and the CDR3 is as TCRdb lists it. V usage is TRBV6-5 and J usage is TRBJ2-3; the D call TRBD1 from the table was never checked on the DNA. The germline CDR1 and CDR2 sequences are MNHEY and SVGAGI. The CDR3 is 9 amino acids in total, end residues counted. The CDR3 region is CASSLPGHR.

This clonotype appeared a few times. The chain combines TRBV28 with TRBJ2-3; 7 nucleotides align to TRBD1. V shed 8 bases, J shed 6 bases, and the junction held 29 bases outside the gene matches. Germline loops: CDR1 MDHEN, CDR2 SYDVKM. The CDR3 totals 20 residues. The CDR3 DNA follows: TGTGCCAGCCTAATGAGAGGGGGCGCGAGTCCCCGGTCCTATTTGGATACGCAGTATTTT. Amino acid sequence: CASLMRGGASPRSYLDTQYF.

This clonotype has a handful of counts. The chain combines TRBV29-1 with TRBJ2-1; 7 bases are a match to TRBD2. Germline CDR1 reads SQVTM; CDR2 reads ANQGSEA. The CDR3 has 13 residues. V shed 7 bases, J shed 12 bases, and the junction held 15 bases outside the gene matches. Here the CDR3 reads CSAGTNLSPMQFF. CDR3 bases: TGCAGCGCTGGGACTAACTTGTCACCGATGCAGTTCTTC.

The V gene is TRBV20-1, the J gene TRBJ2-3; 11 nucleotides match TRBD2. The germline CDR1 and CDR2 sequences are DFQATT and SNEGSKA (reference sequence). The junction had 9 bases not matched to a gene; V was cut back by 4 bases and J by 6 bases. The CDR3 is 15 amino acids. CDR3 loop: CSAIITSGRADTQYF. The DNA for the CDR3 is TGCAGTGCTATAATAACTAGCGGGAGAGCCGATACGCAGTATTTT.

The sample holds a few counts of this clonotype. This chain uses TRBV14 with TRBJ2-5, with D maybe TRBD1 (5 bases). The CDR3 consists of 14 residues. Germline V lookup: CDR1 SGHDN, CDR2 FVKESK. The germline V and J ends were trimmed by 2 bases and 4 bases, with 11 bases remaining between them. CDR3 in amino acids: CASSQSGKAETQYF. The CDR3 DNA reads as TGTGCCAGCAGCCAATCAGGGAAGGCAGAGACCCAGTACTTC.

V is TRBV28 and J is TRBJ2-7, with 10 bases matching TRBD1. The ends lost 8 bases at V and 4 bases at J; junction bases unmatched: 8. Germline V lookup: CDR1 MDHEN, CDR2 SYDVKM. The CDR3 has 14 residues. The CDR3 DNA reads as TGTGCCAGCGGTCGGACAGGGGGAGGTTACGAGCAGTACTTC. The encoded protein is CASGRTGGGYEQYF.

This clonotype has just a few counts. The chain combines TRBV2 with TRBJ2-3; 10 nucleotides align to TRBD2. V gave up 7 bases and J gave up 0 bases; unmatched junction bases: 4. Per germline, CDR1 SNHLY and CDR2 FYNNEI. The CDR3 extends over 15 amino acids. The CDR3 region has the DNA TGTGCCAGCATACTAGCGGGGACTAGCACAGATACGCAGTATTTT. This encodes CASILAGTSTDTQYF.

The CDR3 bases are TGCGCCAGCAGCGAAGGACCTGCTTCGATCGAGCAGTACTTC. This gives the protein CASSEGPASIEQYF. The chain carries TRBV4-3 and TRBJ2-7, with D uncertain. V lost 5 bases to trimming and J lost 6 bases, with 17 bases between them. The CDR3 consists of 14 residues. Germline lookup yields CDR1 LGHNA and CDR2 YSLEER.

This clonotype was found once. The chain couples TRBV7-9 to TRBJ2-2; D remains unclear. This CDR3 has 14 amino acids. From germline, CDR1 is SEHNR and CDR2 FQNEAQ (reference sequence). V lost 5 bases and J lost 7, with 14 bases in between. In nucleotides, the CDR3 is TGTGCCAGCAGCCTAAGAGCTGATGTCGGGGAGCTGTTTTTT. Translation: CASSLRADVGELFF.

The CDR3 bases are TGTGCCACAGGGACCAGGCCTCAAGGGGACACGCAGTATTTT. The encoded protein is CATGTRPQGDTQYF. The chain is built from TRBV10-3 and TRBJ2-3; tentatively, D is TRBD1 or TRBD2 (5 bases each). The V end lost 10 bases, the J end lost 9 bases, and 23 bases lay between the germline ends. Germline CDR1 reads ENHRY; CDR2 reads SYGVKD. CDR3 length: 14 amino acids.

The chain links TRBV7-3 to TRBJ2-1; 11 nucleotides match TRBD2. The CDR3 is 17 amino acids. With V trimmed by 5 bases and J by 4 bases, 10 bases remained unmatched. Germline-derived CDR1 and CDR2 are SGHTA and FQGTGA. CDR3 nucleotide sequence: TGTGCCAGCAGCCCAGATTTTACTAGCGGGGGTTACAATGAGCAGTTCTTC. Translation gives CASSPDFTSGGYNEQFF.

About this clonotype: A junction end diverges from the germline sequence, so it may reflect a read error. CDR3 residues: CTSSRGQAPYEQYF. The DNA of the CDR3 is TGTACCAGCAGTCGTGGACAGGCCCCCTACGAGCAGTACTTC. The V and J genes are TRBV7-9 and TRBJ2-7; 7 bases match TRBD1. CDR1 and CDR2 (germline): SEHNR, FQNEAQ (reference sequence). This CDR3 comprises 14 residues.

This clonotype was found a few times. The chain joins TRBV5-1 to TRBJ2-7; 7 bases align to TRBD1. After removal of 4 bases from V and 2 bases from J, the junction contained 12 bases not matched to a gene. Per germline, CDR1 SGHRS and CDR2 YFSETQ. CDR3 size: 16 residues. CDR3 amino acids: CASSPEGPGGTYEQYF. DNA for the CDR3: TGCGCCAGCAGCCCCGAGGGGCCAGGGGGAACCTACGAGCAGTACTTC. Filled out from reference TRBV5-1 and TRBJ2-7, the complete variable domain reads KAGVTQTPRYLIKTRGQQVTLSCSPISGHRSVSWYQQTPGQGLQFLFEYFSETQRNKGNFPGRFSGRQFSNSRSEMNVSTLELGDSALYLCASSPEGPGGTYEQYFGPGTRLTVT.

This clonotype was seen only a few times. The chain couples TRBV5-1 to TRBJ2-1; 7 nucleotides line up with TRBD1. V was pared by 4 bases and J by 6 bases, with 10 bases of the junction left unmatched. Germline CDR1 reads SGHRS; CDR2 reads YFSETQ. CDR3 length: 15 residues. The CDR3 reads CASSSERGPRNEQFF. The DNA of the CDR3 is TGCGCCAGCAGCAGTGAAAGGGGGCCTCGCAATGAGCAGTTCTTC.